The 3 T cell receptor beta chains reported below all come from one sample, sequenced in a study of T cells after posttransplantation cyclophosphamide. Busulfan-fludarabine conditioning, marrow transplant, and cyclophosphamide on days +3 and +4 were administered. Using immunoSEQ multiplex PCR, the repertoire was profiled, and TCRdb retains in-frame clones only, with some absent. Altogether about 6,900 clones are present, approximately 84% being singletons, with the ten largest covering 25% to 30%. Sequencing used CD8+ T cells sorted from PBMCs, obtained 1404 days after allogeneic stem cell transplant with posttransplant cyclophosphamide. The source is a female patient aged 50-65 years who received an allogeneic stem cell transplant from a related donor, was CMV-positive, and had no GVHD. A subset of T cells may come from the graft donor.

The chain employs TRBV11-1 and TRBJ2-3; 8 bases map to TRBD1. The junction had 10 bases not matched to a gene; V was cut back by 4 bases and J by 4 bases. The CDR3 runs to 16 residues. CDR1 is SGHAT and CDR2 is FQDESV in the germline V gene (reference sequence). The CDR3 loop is CASSSAGQGFPDTQYF. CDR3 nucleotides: TGTGCCAGCAGCTCGGCCGGACAGGGCTTTCCAGATACGCAGTATTTT. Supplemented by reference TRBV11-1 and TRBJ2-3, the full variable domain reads EAEVAQSPRYKITEKSQAVAFWCDPISGHATLYWYRQILGQGPELLVQFQDESVVDDSQLPKDRFSAERLKGVDSTLKIQPAELGDSAMYLCASSSAGQGFPDTQYFGPGTRLTVL.

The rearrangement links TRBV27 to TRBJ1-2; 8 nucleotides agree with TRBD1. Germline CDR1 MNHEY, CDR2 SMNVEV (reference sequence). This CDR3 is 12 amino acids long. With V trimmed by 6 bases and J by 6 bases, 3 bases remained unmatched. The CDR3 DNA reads TGTGCCAGCAGCTCACAGGGGGATGGCTACACCTTC. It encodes CASSSQGDGYTF.

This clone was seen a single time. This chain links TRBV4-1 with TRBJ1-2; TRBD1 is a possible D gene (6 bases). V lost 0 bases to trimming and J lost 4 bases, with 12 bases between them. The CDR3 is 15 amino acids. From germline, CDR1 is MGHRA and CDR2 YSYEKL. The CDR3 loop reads CASSQDPRTAYGYTF. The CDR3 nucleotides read TGCGCCAGCAGCCAAGATCCTAGGACAGCCTATGGCTACACCTTC.